This entry lists 20 T cell receptor beta chains sequenced from one sample in a study of human T cells and chemical hapten exposure. MiXCR was run by TCRdb on the RACE reads, yielding one entry per CDR3 protein. The table includes under 95,000 distinct CDR3 sequences, 8.5% detected once. As for time point: pre-sensitization, week 0. Treatment reported: therapeutic diphenylcyclopropenone sensitization with weekly scalp DPC. Sequenced material: whole blood, taken in connection with sensitization to the hapten diphenylcyclopropenone (DPC). These receptors were collected from a middle-aged man with alopecia areata. Some clones in this sample may be carry-over from other donors' samples.

This clonotype was seen a handful of times. This sequence joins TRBV4-3 and TRBJ2-3, with a tentative D call TRBD2 (5 bases). CDR1 and CDR2 (germline): LGHNA, YSLEER. Trimming removed 3 bases at V and 2 bases at J, with 15 bases between. The CDR3 totals 16 residues. Here the CDR3 reads CASSQGEGGYTDTQYF. The CDR3 nucleotides are TGCGCCAGCAGCCAGGGCGAGGGCGGTTACACAGATACGCAGTATTTT.

This clonotype occurred many times. Here the CDR3 reads CASSSTGEWNTEAFF. The CDR3 DNA is TGCGCCAGCAGCAGTACAGGGGAATGGAACACTGAAGCTTTCTTT. The chain is built from TRBV5-1 and TRBJ1-1; TRBD1 matches at 7 bases. The V gene end was trimmed by 4 bases and the J gene end by 1 base; junction bases not matched to a gene: 7. The CDR3 consists of 15 residues. Germline-derived CDR1 and CDR2 are SGHRS and YFSETQ.

This clonotype was seen ten or more times. The genes are TRBV7-9 and TRBJ2-3, with D perhaps matching TRBD2 (5 bases). The length of the CDR3 is 11 residues. Trimming took 11 bases from V and 4 from J, leaving 10 bases between them. The germline V gene has CDR1 SEHNR and CDR2 FQNEAQ (reference sequence). CDR3 region: CAGELADTQYF. As DNA, the CDR3 is TGTGCCGGGGAGCTGGCAGATACGCAGTATTTT.

The chain employs TRBV27 and TRBJ2-2; 7 nucleotides match TRBD2. Trimming removed 7 bases from V and 4 bases from J; junction bases left unmatched: 18. Germline values: CDR1 MNHEY, CDR2 SMNVEV (reference sequence). This CDR3 has 18 residues. The CDR3 sequence: CASTPLWTASGGTGELFF. CDR3 nucleotides: TGTGCCAGCACCCCTCTATGGACCGCCTCGGGAGGCACCGGGGAGCTGTTTTTT.

The V call is TRBV20-1, the J call TRBJ2-1, with 9 bases aligning to TRBD2. J lost 2 bases, V lost 1 base, and 9 bases had no gene match. Per germline, CDR1 DFQATT and CDR2 SNEGSKA (reference sequence). The CDR3 sequence is 17 residues long. Here the CDR3 reads CSARVRRASGTYNEQFF. CDR3 nucleotide sequence: TGCAGTGCTAGAGTTCGACGGGCTAGCGGGACCTACAATGAGCAGTTCTTC.

This clonotype was found a few times. The V gene is TRBV6-2 or TRBV6-3, the J gene TRBJ2-5; TRBD2 is a possible D gene (5 bases). This CDR3 has 15 residues. The V gene lost 10 bases and the J gene lost 3 bases, with 21 bases spanning the gap. CDR1 and CDR2 from the germline V gene are MNHEY and SVGEGT. The CDR3 here is CATLLLRAAEETQYF. The CDR3 DNA follows: TGTGCCACCCTACTCTTGCGGGCCGCCGAAGAGACCCAGTACTTC.

This clonotype was observed at least ten times. This chain links TRBV28 with TRBJ1-2; no clear D. Trimming removed 6 bases at V and 6 bases at J, with 8 bases between. CDR3 length: 11 residues. The V gene's germline CDR1 is MDHEN and CDR2 SYDVKM. CDR3 residues: CASSYGDGYTF. The DNA of the CDR3 is TGTGCCAGCAGCTACGGGGATGGCTACACCTTC.

This clonotype was counted only a few times. The V gene is TRBV11-2, the J gene TRBJ2-3; perhaps D is TRBD1 or TRBD2 (6 bases each). The CDR3 has 17 amino acids. V was shortened by 1 base and J by 0 bases, with 14 bases between the two germline ends. The germline V gene has CDR1 SGHAT and CDR2 FQNNGV. Written as DNA, the CDR3 is TGTGCCAGCAGCTTAGGAGGGGGGAGAACTAGCACAGATACGCAGTATTTT. Protein sequence: CASSLGGGRTSTDTQYF.

This clonotype was detected many times. The chain links TRBV6-5 to TRBJ2-3; perhaps TRBD2 as D (6 bases). The CDR3 is 17 amino acids. From germline, CDR1 is MNHEY and CDR2 SVGAGI. V lost 0 bases to trimming and J lost 2 bases, with 15 bases between them. CDR3 in amino acids: CASSYSGWTGVTDTQYF. DNA for the CDR3: TGTGCCAGCAGTTACTCGGGTTGGACGGGGGTCACAGATACGCAGTATTTT.

The chain links TRBV4-1 to TRBJ2-7; D remains unclear. Germline CDR1 reads MGHRA; CDR2 reads YSYEKL. The CDR3 covers 16 residues. Trimming stripped 0 bases from V and 0 bases from J, with 12 bases between. This CDR3 is CASSQDRVGSSYEQYV. The CDR3 DNA reads as TGCGCCAGCAGCCAAGATCGGGTCGGTAGCTCCTACGAGCAGTACGTC.

This chain connects TRBV21-1 to TRBJ2-3; the table's D gene call, TRBD2, was not cross checked with the DNA. TRBV21-1 is assigned pseudogene status. CDR3 length: 18 residues. The CDR3 nucleotides read TGTGCCAGCAGCAAAGCCTCTAGCGGGAGGGCTAGCACAGATACGCAGTATTTT. Translation: CASSKASSGRASTDTQYF.

The chain links TRBV3-1 to TRBJ2-7; 13 nucleotides line up with TRBD2. V shed 3 bases, J shed 13 bases, and the junction held 6 bases outside the gene matches. CDR3 length: 13 amino acids. Germline CDR1 reads LGHDT; CDR2 reads YNNKEL (reference sequence). CDR3 region: CASSHVGLAGSYF. The CDR3 coding sequence is TGTGCCAGCAGCCACGTGGGACTAGCGGGAAGTTACTTC.

At least ten counts were recorded for this clonotype. CDR3 region: CASSEQGEPYGYTF. The DNA for the CDR3 is TGTGCCAGCAGTGAGCAGGGCGAACCCTATGGCTACACCTTC. The rearrangement joins TRBV2 to TRBJ1-2; D is perhaps TRBD1 (5 bases). The CDR3 is 14 amino acids. Trimming stripped 3 bases from V and 4 bases from J, with 12 bases between. Germline values: CDR1 SNHLY, CDR2 FYNNEI.

In this sample, this clonotype turned up a few times. As DNA, the CDR3 is TGTGCCAGCAGTTACTCGGCAGGGTGGACCAACGTCCTGACTTTC. Its protein product is CASSYSAGWTNVLTF. The chain is built from TRBV6-5 and TRBJ2-6; possible D gene TRBD1, 5 bases. V dropped 0 bases and J dropped 8 bases, with 11 bases sitting between them. Germline V gene lookup returns CDR1 MNHEY and CDR2 SVGAGI. This CDR3 is built from 15 residues.

The J gene is TRBJ2-7, the V gene TRBV28; tentatively, D is TRBD1 (5 bases). The germline V gene encodes CDR1 MDHEN and CDR2 SYDVKM. Trimming removed 8 bases from V and 1 base from J, with 9 bases in between. The CDR3 has 12 residues. The CDR3 region has the DNA TGTGCCAGCGGGGCGGTGTCCTACGAGCAGTACTTC. Translation: CASGAVSYEQYF.

This clonotype was recorded a few times. V and J are TRBV4-1 and TRBJ2-7, with a weak D call TRBD2 (7 bases). This CDR3 has 16 amino acids. Trimming stripped 3 bases from V and 6 bases from J, with 21 bases between. Germline lookup yields CDR1 MGHRA and CDR2 YSYEKL. The CDR3 loop reads CASSQGRLARGGEQYV. The CDR3 DNA is TGCGCCAGCAGCCAGGGACGACTAGCCCGAGGGGGCGAGCAGTACGTC.

This clonotype was counted at least ten times. The CDR3, as DNA: TGCAGCGTTGACGGTGGGATCACAGATACGCAGTATTTT. Translation gives CSVDGGITDTQYF. The V gene is TRBV29-1, the J gene TRBJ2-3; no reliable D call. The CDR3 loop spans 13 amino acids. Germline values: CDR1 SQVTM, CDR2 ANQGSEA. Trimming pared 3 bases from V and 2 bases from J, leaving 9 bases between.

J is TRBJ1-5 and V is TRBV20-1; 7 bases match TRBD1. CDR3 length: 16 residues. The germline CDR1 and CDR2 sequences are DFQATT and SNEGSKA (reference sequence). With V trimmed by 1 base and J by 0 bases, 6 bases remained unmatched. As DNA, the CDR3 is TGCAGTGCTAGAGGTCACAGGGGCAGTAGCAATCAGCCCCAGCATTTT. This sequence encodes CSARGHRGSSNQPQHF.

This clonotype was seen ten or more times. The chain carries TRBV10-3 and TRBJ1-2; the match to TRBD1 covers 9 bases. The length of the CDR3 is 13 residues. Germline trimming cut 4 bases from V and 6 bases from J; bases unmatched to any gene: 3. Germline-derived CDR1 and CDR2 are ENHRY and SYGVKD. The CDR3 here is CAISGDRADGYTF. Written as DNA, the CDR3 is TGTGCCATCAGTGGGGACAGGGCGGATGGCTACACCTTC.

This chain uses TRBV11-3 with TRBJ2-5; TRBD1 matches at 12 bases. V lost 2 bases, J lost 5 bases, and 9 bases stayed unmatched. There are 17 residues in the CDR3. Germline V gene lookup returns CDR1 SGHNT and CDR2 YENEEA. This chain's CDR3 is CASSLITGTGGLETQYF. The CDR3 DNA reads TGTGCCAGCAGCTTAATAACCGGGACAGGGGGCCTGGAGACCCAGTACTTC.